This TCR beta chain appears in the sequencing data of a study of blood T cell repertoires in COVID-19. The overall study: The United States, Italy and Spain were the sources of the acute and convalescent COVID-19 samples.

Original analysis: Researchers report that nucleated cell counts were estimated from reference gene primer amplification. Produced via immunoSEQ multiplex PCR; TCRdb's table is partial and in-frame only. Clone size and V and J calls were adopted from that table, with D and trimming inferred from the DNA. The sample has about 180,000 clones; about 90% are singletons. Germline V gene lookup returns CDR1 SGHRS and CDR2 YFSETQ. This CDR3 has 15 amino acids. The V and J ends lost 3 bases and 2 bases, in that order; junction bases with no gene match: 6. Sequencing was performed on peripheral blood. The sequence came from a man between 65 and 85 years old with active or convalescent COVID-19. The rearrangement uses TRBV5-1 and TRBJ1-2; 8 nucleotides agree with TRBD1. The CDR3 is CASSSDRAVNYGYTF. In DNA form, the CDR3 reads TGCGCCAGCAGCTCGGACAGGGCGGTGAACTATGGCTACACCTTC.